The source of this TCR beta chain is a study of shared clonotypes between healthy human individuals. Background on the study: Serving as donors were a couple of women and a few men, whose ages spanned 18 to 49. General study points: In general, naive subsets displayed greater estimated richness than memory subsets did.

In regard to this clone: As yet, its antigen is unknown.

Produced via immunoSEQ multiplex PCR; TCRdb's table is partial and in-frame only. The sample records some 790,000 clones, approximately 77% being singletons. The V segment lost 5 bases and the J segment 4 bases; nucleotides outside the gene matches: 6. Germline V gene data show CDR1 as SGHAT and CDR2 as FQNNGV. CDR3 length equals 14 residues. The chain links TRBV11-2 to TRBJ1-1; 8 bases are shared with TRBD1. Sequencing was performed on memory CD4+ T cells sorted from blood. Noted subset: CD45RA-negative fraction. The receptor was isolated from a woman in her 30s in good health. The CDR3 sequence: CASSAQGAVTEAFF. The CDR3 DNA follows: TGTGCCAGCAGCGCGCAGGGGGCTGTCACTGAAGCTTTCTTT.